The 22 T cell receptor beta chains below come from one sample, sequenced in a study of T-cell reconstitution after alpha-beta-depleted transplantation in children (dated by TCRdb to about 2016). The treatment or condition label of this sample denotes: allogeneic hematopoietic cell transplantation with graft depleted of TCRalphabeta T cells and CD19 B cells. The library was generated by PCR. Sequencing instrument: Illumina HiSeq 2500. Molecular barcoding was employed in the preparation of TCR libraries, with unique molecular identifiers being used to normalize TCRbeta repertoire quantification. The raw public data were reprocessed by TCRdb itself: fastp quality trimming at Q25, MiXCR clonotype calling, in-frame beta chains only. Each record represents a unique CDR3 protein, reported with the most common genes and DNA among its rows. For this sample there are about 830,000 distinct CDR3 sequences; roughly 15% appear just once. The leading ten clones occupy around 4.5% of the sample.

Sequencing used PBMCs, mostly from graft donor cells, obtained 360 days after TCRalphabeta/CD19-depleted stem cell transplant. The source is a male patient younger than 18 who had a stem cell transplant for acute lymphoblastic leukemia, so the T cells may come from the graft donor.

In its sample, this clonotype was seen a few times. V and J are TRBV10-3 and TRBJ1-1, with TRBD1 matching over 8 bases. This CDR3 spans 15 amino acids. In germline, CDR1 is ENHRY, CDR2 SYGVKD. V trimming: 3 bases; J trimming: 5 bases; junction bases outside the gene matches: 8. CDR3 sequence reads: CAISDWTGNGTEAFF. CDR3 coding DNA: TGTGCCATCAGTGACTGGACAGGGAATGGGACTGAAGCTTTCTTT.

V is TRBV14 and J is TRBJ2-1; D remains unclear. V gave up 4 bases and J gave up 5 bases, with 9 bases separating them. CDR3 size: 13 residues. CDR1 is SGHDN and CDR2 is FVKESK in the germline V gene. CDR3 region: CASSLANHNEQFF. The CDR3 nucleotides are TGTGCCAGCAGCCTAGCTAATCACAATGAGCAGTTCTTC.

This clonotype was counted only a few times. The J gene is TRBJ2-2, the V gene TRBV18, with D possibly matching TRBD2 (6 bases). The CDR3 extends over 17 amino acids. V was cut by 2 bases and J by 5 bases, with 18 bases left in between. The germline V gene encodes CDR1 KGHSH and CDR2 LQKENI. The CDR3: CASSPFVGGARTGELFF. The CDR3 region has the DNA TGTGCCAGCTCACCATTCGTCGGGGGAGCGAGGACCGGGGAGCTGTTTTTT.

This clonotype was seen only a few times. J is TRBJ1-1 and V is TRBV7-3; D perhaps matches TRBD1 (5 bases). The germline V and J ends were trimmed by 6 bases and 3 bases, with 14 bases remaining between them. CDR3 length: 14 amino acids. CDR1 is SGHTA and CDR2 is FQGTGA in the germline V gene. CDR3: CASSIRAGDTEAFF. The CDR3 DNA sequence: TGTGCCAGCAGTATTCGCGCGGGGGACACTGAAGCTTTCTTT.

As to this clonotype: With a much larger clone just one base away, this may be a read error. The J gene is TRBJ1-2, the V gene TRBV12-3 or TRBV12-4; D unclear. The CDR3 spans 14 residues. The CDR3 protein is CASTPGRVNCGYTF. The CDR3 nucleotides read TGTGCCAGCACCCCTGGTCGGGTGAACTGTGGCTACACCTTC.

This clonotype was counted between two and nine times. The rearrangement links TRBV29-1 to TRBJ2-5, with 9 bases lining up with TRBD1. V was pared by 5 bases and J by 5 bases, with 15 bases of the junction left unmatched. This CDR3 has 16 amino acids. Germline V gene sequence: CDR1 SQVTM, CDR2 ANQGSEA. The CDR3 DNA sequence: TGCAGCGTTTCGAAAGGACAGGGGTATCTCATGGAGACCCAGTACTTC. The encoded protein is CSVSKGQGYLMETQYF.

The chain employs TRBV29-1 and TRBJ2-5, with 7 positions matching TRBD1. The V gene's germline CDR1 is SQVTM and CDR2 ANQGSEA. The CDR3 runs 15 residues. V shed 0 bases and J 2 bases; nucleotides not matched to a gene: 6. The CDR3 DNA reads as TGCAGCGTTGAAGAAAGGGGGCGAATTCAAGAGACCCAGTACTTC. This codes for CSVEERGRIQETQYF.

There are a few counts of this clonotype. CDR3 DNA: TGTGCCAGCACCCCTAGCGGGAGTGGTCTAGACACCGGGGAGCTGTTTTTT. This translates into CASTPSGSGLDTGELFF. The genes are TRBV6-1 and TRBJ2-2, with 10 bases matching TRBD2. Germline-derived CDR1 and CDR2 are MNHNS and SASEGT. The CDR3 loop spans 17 amino acids. V lost 7 bases and J lost 3; bases outside the gene matches: 11.

This chain joins TRBV5-4 and TRBJ2-1, with D hard to call. This CDR3 has 15 residues. V was trimmed by 1 base and J by 4 bases, leaving 12 bases between them. Germline V gene sequence: CDR1 SGHNT, CDR2 YYREEE (reference sequence). As DNA, the CDR3 is TGTGCCAGCAGCTTGTCGGTTAGTGATTACAATGAGCAGTTCTTC. Protein product: CASSLSVSDYNEQFF.

As regards this clonotype: Compared with germline, one end of the junction differs, possibly owing to a read error. This rearrangement joins TRBV5-1 to TRBJ1-1, with a weak D call TRBD1 (5 bases). The CDR3 has 14 amino acids. Germline V gene lookup returns CDR1 SGHRS and CDR2 YFSETQ. CDR3 bases: TGCGCCAGCAGCTTTACAGGTTTGAACCCTGAAGCTTTCTTT. Its translation: CASSFTGLNPEAFF.

Only a few counts were recorded for this clonotype. The rearrangement links TRBV2 to TRBJ2-7, with TRBD2 matching 12 bases. The CDR3 runs to 16 residues. CDR1 is SNHLY, CDR2 FYNNEI, per germline. J lost 3 bases, V lost 6 bases, and 9 bases had no gene match. CDR3 coding DNA: TGTGCCAGCAGGCCTCGACTAGCGGGAGCCTTCTACGAGCAGTACTTC. As protein: CASRPRLAGAFYEQYF.

The chain joins TRBV27 to TRBJ2-1; tentatively, D is TRBD1 (6 bases). Germline lookup yields CDR1 MNHEY and CDR2 SMNVEV (reference sequence). CDR3 length equals 12 residues. Trimming took 9 bases from V and 5 from J, leaving 11 bases between them. The CDR3 spells CASGQSNNEQFF. CDR3 in DNA: TGTGCCAGTGGACAGTCCAACAATGAGCAGTTCTTC.

This clonotype was counted at least ten times. This chain links TRBV9 with TRBJ1-6; D is unresolved. V shed 0 bases and J shed 14 bases, with 12 bases lying between them. The CDR3 runs to 13 residues. Germline V gene lookup returns CDR1 SGDLS and CDR2 YYNGEE. The CDR3 sequence is CASSVDGVRSLHF. CDR3 in DNA: TGTGCCAGCAGCGTAGACGGCGTAAGATCCCTCCACTTT.

As for this clonotype: A much larger clone differs by one base, so this may be a read error. V and J are TRBV27 and TRBJ1-5; D is ambiguous. Trimming pared 4 bases from V and 5 bases from J, leaving 3 bases between. The germline V gene encodes CDR1 MNHEY and CDR2 SMNVEV (reference sequence). This CDR3 is 11 amino acids long. The CDR3 bases are TGTGCCAGCAGTTCGTATCAGCCCCAGCATTTT. Its protein is CASSSYQPQHF.

This clonotype was counted only a few times. V usage is TRBV4-1 and J usage is TRBJ2-1, with D possibly being TRBD1 (5 bases). V lost 1 base, J lost 6 bases, and 16 bases lay in between. The CDR3 loop spans 16 amino acids. Germline CDR1 MGHRA, CDR2 YSYEKL. The CDR3 sequence: CASSQVSAVQGNEQFF. Here the CDR3 DNA reads TGCGCCAGCAGCCAAGTTTCGGCAGTCCAGGGCAATGAGCAGTTCTTC.

The chain combines TRBV24-1 with TRBJ2-1; 10 bases match TRBD1. Germline V gene lookup returns CDR1 KGHDR and CDR2 SFDVKD. The CDR3 extends over 14 amino acids. Trimming at V came to 7 bases and at J to 4 bases, leaving 3 bases not matched to a gene. This CDR3 is CATRDRGRYNEQFF. The CDR3 region has the DNA TGTGCCACCAGAGACAGGGGGCGATACAATGAGCAGTTCTTC.

The chain has TRBV6-5 and TRBJ2-3; D unresolved. This CDR3 region has 16 residues. V was cut by 2 bases and J by 0 bases, with 12 bases left in between. The germline CDR1 and CDR2 sequences are MNHEY and SVGAGI. DNA of the CDR3: TGTGCCAGCAGTTACCTTCCCGGCCCTAGCACAGATACGCAGTATTTT. As protein: CASSYLPGPSTDTQYF.

This clonotype was detected a few times. This sequence joins TRBV7-9 and TRBJ2-1, with D uncertain. Germline lookup yields CDR1 SEHNR and CDR2 FQNEAQ (reference sequence). Trimming took 5 bases from V and 7 from J, leaving 9 bases between them. CDR3 length: 12 amino acids. CDR3 in DNA: TGTGCCAGCAGCCCGATTATAAATGAGCAGTTCTTC. It is translated as CASSPIINEQFF.

The CDR3 spells CASSPGLGPRAFSTDTQYF. CDR3 coding DNA: TGTGCCAGCAGCCCGGGACTAGGGCCGAGGGCCTTTAGCACAGATACGCAGTATTTT. This chain uses TRBV5-4 with TRBJ2-3, with 8 bases identical to TRBD2. This CDR3 region has 19 residues. V dropped 4 bases and J dropped 0; count of bases not matched to a gene: 16. The germline CDR1 and CDR2 sequences are SGHNT and YYREEE (reference sequence).

This clonotype was observed at least ten times. J is TRBJ2-1 and V is TRBV7-2, with D maybe TRBD2 (7 bases). CDR3 size: 15 residues. The V end was cut by 2 bases, the J end by 7 bases, with 15 bases between. Germline-derived CDR1 and CDR2 are SGHTA and FQGNSA. Here the CDR3 reads CASSLQGGGQNEQFF. CDR3 coding DNA: TGTGCCAGCAGCTTACAGGGCGGGGGACAAAATGAGCAGTTCTTC.

CDR3 DNA sequence: TGTGCCAGCAGCTTAACGGGACTAGCGGGCTGGGAGCAGTACTTC. Translated, it gives CASSLTGLAGWEQYF. V usage is TRBV7-9 and J usage is TRBJ2-7, with TRBD2 matching 12 bases. The V segment lost 2 bases and the J segment 7 bases; nucleotides outside the gene matches: 6. This CDR3 is built from 15 residues. Germline V gene lookup returns CDR1 SEHNR and CDR2 FQNEAQ (reference sequence).

The rearrangement uses TRBV20-1 and TRBJ1-6, with TRBD1 matching 8 bases. Germline assignment: CDR1 DFQATT and CDR2 SNEGSKA (reference sequence). With 3 bases clipped from V and 3 bases from J, the junction kept 10 bases outside the gene matches. This CDR3 contains 17 residues. The CDR3 loop is CSASSGQGGLYNSPLHF. CDR3 coding DNA: TGCAGTGCTAGCTCAGGACAGGGCGGGCTCTATAATTCACCCCTCCACTTT.